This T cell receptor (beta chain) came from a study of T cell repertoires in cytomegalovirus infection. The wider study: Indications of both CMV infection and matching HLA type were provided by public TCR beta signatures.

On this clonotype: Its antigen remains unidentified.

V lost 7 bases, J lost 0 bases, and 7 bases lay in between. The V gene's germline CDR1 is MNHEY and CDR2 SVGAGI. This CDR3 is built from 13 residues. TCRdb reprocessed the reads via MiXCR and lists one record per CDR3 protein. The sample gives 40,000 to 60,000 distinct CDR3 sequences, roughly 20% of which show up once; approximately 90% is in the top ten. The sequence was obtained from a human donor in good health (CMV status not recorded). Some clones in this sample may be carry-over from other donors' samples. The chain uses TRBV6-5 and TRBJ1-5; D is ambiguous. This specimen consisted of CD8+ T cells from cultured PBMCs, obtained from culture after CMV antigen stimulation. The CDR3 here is CASKLNSNQPQHF. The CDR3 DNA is TGTGCCAGCAAACTGAATAGCAATCAGCCCCAGCATTTT.